The T cell receptor (beta chain) described here comes from a study of post-analysis software for immune sequencing data. Notes on the study in general: Roughly 5 TRBV segments (TRBV5-6, TRBV5-1 and TRBV20-1 among them) occurred more frequently in patients than in controls. With F measure, samples from one preparation batch clustered together strongly.

The library was made from cDNA and included unique molecular identifiers. TCRdb reprocessed the PCR reads with MiXCR, giving one entry per CDR3 protein. The data show hundreds of thousands of distinct CDR3 sequences, 30% seen once. This CDR3 has 14 amino acids. The germline CDR1 and CDR2 sequences are LGHDT and YNNKEL (reference sequence). Trimming shortened V by 1 base and J by 5 bases, and 11 bases separated the two germline ends. To note about this clonotype: Its target is unknown.

The chain carries TRBV3-1 and TRBJ1-2; D might be TRBD1 (5 bases). The sequence was collected from a girl under 18 with multiple sclerosis. Source material: blood. CDR3 coding DNA: TGTGCCAGCAGCCAAGCCCAGGGACCGTATGGCTACACCTTC. As protein: CASSQAQGPYGYTF.